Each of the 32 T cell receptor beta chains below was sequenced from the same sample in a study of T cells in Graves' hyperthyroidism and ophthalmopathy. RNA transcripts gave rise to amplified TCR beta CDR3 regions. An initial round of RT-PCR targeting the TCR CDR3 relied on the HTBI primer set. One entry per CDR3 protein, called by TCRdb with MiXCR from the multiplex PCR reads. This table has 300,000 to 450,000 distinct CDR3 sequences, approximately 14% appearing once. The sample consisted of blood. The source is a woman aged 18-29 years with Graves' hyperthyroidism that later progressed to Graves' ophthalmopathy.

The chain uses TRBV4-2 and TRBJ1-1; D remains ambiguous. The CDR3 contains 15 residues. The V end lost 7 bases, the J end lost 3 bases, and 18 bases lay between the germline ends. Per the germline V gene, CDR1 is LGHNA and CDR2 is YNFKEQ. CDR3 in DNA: TGTGCCAGCAACTCCGGGTCCGGGTTGGACACTGAAGCTTTCTTT. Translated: CASNSGSGLDTEAFF.

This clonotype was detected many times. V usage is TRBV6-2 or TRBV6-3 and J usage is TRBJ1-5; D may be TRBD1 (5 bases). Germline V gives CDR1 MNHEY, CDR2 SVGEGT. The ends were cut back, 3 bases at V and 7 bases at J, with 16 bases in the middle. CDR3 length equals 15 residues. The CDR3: CASSYRAGGDQPQHF. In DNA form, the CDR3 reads TGTGCCAGCAGTTATCGGGCCGGGGGGGACCAGCCCCAGCATTTT.

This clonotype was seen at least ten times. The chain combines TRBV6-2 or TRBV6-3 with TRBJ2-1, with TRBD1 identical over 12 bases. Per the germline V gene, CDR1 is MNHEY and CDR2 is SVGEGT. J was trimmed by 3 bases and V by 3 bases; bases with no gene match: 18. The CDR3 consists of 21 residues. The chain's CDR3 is CASSYIPGQGARGELYNEQFF. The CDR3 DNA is TGTGCCAGCAGTTATATTCCGGGACAGGGGGCGCGCGGAGAGCTCTACAATGAGCAGTTCTTC.

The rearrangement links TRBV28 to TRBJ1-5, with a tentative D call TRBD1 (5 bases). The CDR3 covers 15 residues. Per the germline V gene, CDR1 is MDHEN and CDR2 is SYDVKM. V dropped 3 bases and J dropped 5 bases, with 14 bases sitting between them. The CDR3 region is CASSFGVWGHQPQHF. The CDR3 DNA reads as TGTGCCAGCAGTTTCGGTGTTTGGGGCCATCAGCCCCAGCATTTT.

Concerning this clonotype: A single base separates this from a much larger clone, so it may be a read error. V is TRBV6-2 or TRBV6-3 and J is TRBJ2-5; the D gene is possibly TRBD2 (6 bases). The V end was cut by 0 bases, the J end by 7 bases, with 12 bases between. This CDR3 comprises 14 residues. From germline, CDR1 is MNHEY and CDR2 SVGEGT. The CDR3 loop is CASSYSDGGGTQYF. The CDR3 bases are TGTGCCAGCAGTTACTCGGACGGGGGAGGGACCCAGTACTTC.

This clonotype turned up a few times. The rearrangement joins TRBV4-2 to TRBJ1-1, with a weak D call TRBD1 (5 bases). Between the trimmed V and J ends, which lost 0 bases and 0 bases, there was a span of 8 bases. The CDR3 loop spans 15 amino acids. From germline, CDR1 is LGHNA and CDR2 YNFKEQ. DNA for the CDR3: TGTGCCAGCAGCCAAGAGGGGGTGATGAACACTGAAGCTTTCTTT. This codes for CASSQEGVMNTEAFF.

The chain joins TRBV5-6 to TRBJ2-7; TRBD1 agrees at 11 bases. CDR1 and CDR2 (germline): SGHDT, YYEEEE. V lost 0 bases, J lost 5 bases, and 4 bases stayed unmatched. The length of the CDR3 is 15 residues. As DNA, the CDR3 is TGTGCCAGCAGCTTGGGCGGGACAGGGGGTGACGAGCAGTACTTC. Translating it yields CASSLGGTGGDEQYF.

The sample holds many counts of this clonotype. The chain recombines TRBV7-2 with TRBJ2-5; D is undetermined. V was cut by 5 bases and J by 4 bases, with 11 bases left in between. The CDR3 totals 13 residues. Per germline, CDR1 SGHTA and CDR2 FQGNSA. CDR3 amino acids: CASSRQGRETQYF. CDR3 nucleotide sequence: TGTGCCAGCAGCCGGCAAGGGCGAGAGACCCAGTACTTC.

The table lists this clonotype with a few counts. CDR3 bases: TGCGCCAGCAGCGGGGTTATGGTTGATACGCAGTATTTT. Its protein product is CASSGVMVDTQYF. The chain uses TRBV5-1 and TRBJ2-3; D is uncertain. The V end lost 4 bases, the J end lost 6 bases, and 12 bases lay between the germline ends. Germline loops: CDR1 SGHRS, CDR2 YFSETQ. This CDR3 contains 13 residues.

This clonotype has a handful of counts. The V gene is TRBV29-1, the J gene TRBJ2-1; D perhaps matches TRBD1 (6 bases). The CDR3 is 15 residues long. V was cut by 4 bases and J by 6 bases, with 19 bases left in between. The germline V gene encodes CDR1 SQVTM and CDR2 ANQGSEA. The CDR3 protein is CSVGSSSKGGNEQFF. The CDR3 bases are TGCAGCGTTGGGTCCAGTAGCAAAGGGGGCAATGAGCAGTTCTTC.

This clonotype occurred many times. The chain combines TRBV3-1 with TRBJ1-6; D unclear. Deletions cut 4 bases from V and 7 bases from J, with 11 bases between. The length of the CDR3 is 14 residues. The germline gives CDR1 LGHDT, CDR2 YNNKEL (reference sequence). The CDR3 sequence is CASSRTWQNSPLHF. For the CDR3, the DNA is TGTGCCAGCAGCCGGACGTGGCAAAATTCACCCCTCCACTTT. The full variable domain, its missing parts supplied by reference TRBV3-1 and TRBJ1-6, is DTAVSQTPKYLVTQMGNDKSIKCEQNLGHDTMYWYKQDSKKFLKIMFSYNNKELIINETVPNRFSPKSPDKAHLNLHINSLELGDSAVYFCASSRTWQNSPLHFGNGTRLTVT.

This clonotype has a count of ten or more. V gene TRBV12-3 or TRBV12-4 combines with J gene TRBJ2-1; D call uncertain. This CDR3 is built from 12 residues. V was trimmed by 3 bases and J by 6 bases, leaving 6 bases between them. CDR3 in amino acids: CASSFRPNEQFF. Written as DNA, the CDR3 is TGTGCCAGCAGTTTTCGGCCCAATGAGCAGTTCTTC.

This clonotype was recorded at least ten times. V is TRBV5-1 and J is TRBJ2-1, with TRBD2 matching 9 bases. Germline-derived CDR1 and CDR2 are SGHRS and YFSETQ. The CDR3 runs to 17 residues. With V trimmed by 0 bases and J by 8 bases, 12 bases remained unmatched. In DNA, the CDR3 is TGCGCCAGCAGCTTGGGTATAGGAGCGGGAGGAATCCATGAGCAGTTCTTC. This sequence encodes CASSLGIGAGGIHEQFF.

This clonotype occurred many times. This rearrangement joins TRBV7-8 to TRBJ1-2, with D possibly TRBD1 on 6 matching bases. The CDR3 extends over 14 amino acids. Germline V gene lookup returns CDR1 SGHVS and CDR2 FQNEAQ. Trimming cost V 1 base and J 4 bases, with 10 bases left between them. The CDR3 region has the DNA TGTGCCAGCAGCTTAGTGGGGGACACCTATGGCTACACCTTC. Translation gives CASSLVGDTYGYTF.

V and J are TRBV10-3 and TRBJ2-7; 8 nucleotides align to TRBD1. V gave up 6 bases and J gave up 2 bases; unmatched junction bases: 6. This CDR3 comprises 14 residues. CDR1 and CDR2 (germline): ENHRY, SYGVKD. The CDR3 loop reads CAISPDRVPYEQYF. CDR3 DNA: TGTGCCATCAGCCCGGACAGGGTCCCCTACGAGCAGTACTTC.

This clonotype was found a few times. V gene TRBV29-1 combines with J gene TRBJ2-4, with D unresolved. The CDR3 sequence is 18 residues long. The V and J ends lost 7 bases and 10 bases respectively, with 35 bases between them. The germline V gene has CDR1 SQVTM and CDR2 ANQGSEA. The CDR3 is CSATLRPPSGVPNEIQYF. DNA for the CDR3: TGCAGCGCGACATTAAGACCCCCCTCTGGAGTTCCAAATGAGATTCAGTACTTC.

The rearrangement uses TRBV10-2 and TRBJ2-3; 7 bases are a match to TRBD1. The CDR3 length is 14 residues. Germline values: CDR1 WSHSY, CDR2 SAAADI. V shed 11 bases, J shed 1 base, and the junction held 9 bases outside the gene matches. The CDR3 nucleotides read TGCGCCGCCCACAGGGGATCGGGCACAGATACGCAGTATTTT. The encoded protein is CAAHRGSGTDTQYF.

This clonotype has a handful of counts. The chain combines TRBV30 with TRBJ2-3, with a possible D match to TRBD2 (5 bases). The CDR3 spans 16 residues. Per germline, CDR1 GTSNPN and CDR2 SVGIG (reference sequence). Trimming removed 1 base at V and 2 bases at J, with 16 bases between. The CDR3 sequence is CAWSALGAEDTDTQYF. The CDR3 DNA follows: TGTGCCTGGAGTGCCCTAGGAGCGGAAGACACAGATACGCAGTATTTT. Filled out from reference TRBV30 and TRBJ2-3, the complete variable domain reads SQTIHQWPATLVQPVGSPLSLECTVEGTSNPNLYWYRQAAGRGLQLLFYSVGIGQISSEVPQNLSASRPQDRQFILSSKKLLLSDSGFYLCAWSALGAEDTDTQYFGPGTRLTVL.

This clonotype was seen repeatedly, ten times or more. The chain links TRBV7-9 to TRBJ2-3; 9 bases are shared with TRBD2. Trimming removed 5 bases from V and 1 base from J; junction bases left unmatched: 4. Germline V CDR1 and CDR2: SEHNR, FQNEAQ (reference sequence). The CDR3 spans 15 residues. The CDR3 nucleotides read TGTGCCAGCAGCCCATGGACTAGCGGCACAGATACGCAGTATTTT. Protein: CASSPWTSGTDTQYF.

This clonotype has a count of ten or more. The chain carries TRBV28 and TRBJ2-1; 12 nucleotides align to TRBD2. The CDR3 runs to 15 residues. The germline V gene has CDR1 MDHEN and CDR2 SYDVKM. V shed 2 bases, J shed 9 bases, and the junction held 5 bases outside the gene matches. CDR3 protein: CASSLGTSGFGEQFF. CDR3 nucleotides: TGTGCCAGCAGTTTAGGGACTAGCGGGTTTGGTGAGCAGTTCTTC. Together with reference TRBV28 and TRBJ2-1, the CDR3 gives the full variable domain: DVKVTQSSRYLVKRTGEKVFLECVQDMDHENMFWYRQDPGLGLRLIYFSYDVKMKEKGDIPEGYSVSREKKERFSLILESASTNQTSMYLCASSLGTSGFGEQFFGPGTRLTVL.

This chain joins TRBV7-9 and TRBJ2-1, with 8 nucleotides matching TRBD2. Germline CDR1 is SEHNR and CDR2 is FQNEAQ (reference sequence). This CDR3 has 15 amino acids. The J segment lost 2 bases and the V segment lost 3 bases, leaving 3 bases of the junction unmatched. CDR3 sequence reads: CASSFGLAPYNEQFF. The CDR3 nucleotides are TGTGCCAGCAGCTTCGGACTAGCCCCCTACAATGAGCAGTTCTTC. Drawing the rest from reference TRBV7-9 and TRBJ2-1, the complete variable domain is DTGVSQNPRHKITKRGQNVTFRCDPISEHNRLYWYRQTLGQGPEFLTYFQNEAQLEKSRLLSDRFSAERPKGSFSTLEIQRTEQGDSAMYLCASSFGLAPYNEQFFGPGTRLTVL.

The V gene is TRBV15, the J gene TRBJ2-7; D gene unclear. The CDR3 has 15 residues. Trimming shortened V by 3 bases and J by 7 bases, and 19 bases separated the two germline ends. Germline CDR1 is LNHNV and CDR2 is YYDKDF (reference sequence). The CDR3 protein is CATSSLIRDSGEQYF. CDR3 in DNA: TGTGCCACCAGCAGTCTTATCCGAGACTCCGGAGAGCAGTACTTC.

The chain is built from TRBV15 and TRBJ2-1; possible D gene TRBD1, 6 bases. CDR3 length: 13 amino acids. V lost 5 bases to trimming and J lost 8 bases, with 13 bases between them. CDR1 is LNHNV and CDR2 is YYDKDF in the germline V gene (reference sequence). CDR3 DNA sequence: TGTGCCACCAGCGGCGACAGGCTCCATGAGCAGTTCTTC. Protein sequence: CATSGDRLHEQFF.

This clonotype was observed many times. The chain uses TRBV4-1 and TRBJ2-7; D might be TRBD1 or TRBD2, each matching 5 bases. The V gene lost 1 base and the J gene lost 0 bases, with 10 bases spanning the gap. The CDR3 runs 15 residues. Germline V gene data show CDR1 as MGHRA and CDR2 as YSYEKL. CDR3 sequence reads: CASSQGGSPSYEQYF. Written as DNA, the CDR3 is TGCGCCAGCAGCCAAGGGGGGTCTCCCTCCTACGAGCAGTACTTC.

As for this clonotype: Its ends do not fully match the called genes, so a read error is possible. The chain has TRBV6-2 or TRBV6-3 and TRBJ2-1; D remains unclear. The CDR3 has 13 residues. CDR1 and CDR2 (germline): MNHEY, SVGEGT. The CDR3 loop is CASSDSEGSEQFF. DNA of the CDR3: TGTGCCAGCAGTGACTCGGAAGGCTCTGAGCAGTTCTTC.

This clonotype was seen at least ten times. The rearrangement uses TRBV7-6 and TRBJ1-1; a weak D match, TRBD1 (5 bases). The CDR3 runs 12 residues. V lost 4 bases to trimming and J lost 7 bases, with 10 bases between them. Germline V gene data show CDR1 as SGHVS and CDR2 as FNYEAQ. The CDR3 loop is CASSYPGLEAFF. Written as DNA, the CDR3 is TGTGCCAGCAGCTATCCGGGACTTGAAGCTTTCTTT.

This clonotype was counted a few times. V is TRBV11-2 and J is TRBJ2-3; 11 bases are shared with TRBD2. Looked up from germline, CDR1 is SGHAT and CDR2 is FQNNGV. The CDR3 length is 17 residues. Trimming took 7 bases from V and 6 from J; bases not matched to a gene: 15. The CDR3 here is CASTHGTSGPLTDTQYF. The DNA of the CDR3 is TGTGCCAGCACCCACGGGACTAGCGGCCCTCTCACGGATACGCAGTATTTT.

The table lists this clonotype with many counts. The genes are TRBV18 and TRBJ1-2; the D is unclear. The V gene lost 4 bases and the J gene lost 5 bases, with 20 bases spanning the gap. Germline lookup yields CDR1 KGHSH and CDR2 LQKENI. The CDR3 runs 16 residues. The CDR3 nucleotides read TGTGCCAGCTCACTCCAAAACCCCCCGGATGTATATGGCTACACCTTC. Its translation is CASSLQNPPDVYGYTF.

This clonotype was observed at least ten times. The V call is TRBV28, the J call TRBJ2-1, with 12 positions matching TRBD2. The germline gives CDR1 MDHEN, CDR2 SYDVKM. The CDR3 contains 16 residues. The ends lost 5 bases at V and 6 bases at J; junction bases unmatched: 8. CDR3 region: CASSETSGSYRNEQFF. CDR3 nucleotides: TGTGCCAGCAGTGAGACTAGCGGGAGTTATCGCAATGAGCAGTTCTTC.

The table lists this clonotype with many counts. This CDR3 reads CSARDKGEFHEQYF. In DNA, the CDR3 is TGCAGTGCTAGAGATAAGGGGGAATTCCACGAGCAGTACTTC. The chain employs TRBV20-1 and TRBJ2-7, with D tentatively TRBD1 (6 bases). Germline loops: CDR1 DFQATT, CDR2 SNEGSKA (reference sequence). V lost 0 bases, J lost 5 bases, and 14 bases lay in between. This CDR3 region has 14 residues.

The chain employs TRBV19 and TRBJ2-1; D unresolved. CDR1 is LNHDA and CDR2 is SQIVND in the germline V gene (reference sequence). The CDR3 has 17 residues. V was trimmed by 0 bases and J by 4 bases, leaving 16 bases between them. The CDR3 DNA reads TGTGCCAGTAGTATAGACAGCTCCCCCGCTGCTTACAATGAGCAGTTCTTC. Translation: CASSIDSSPAAYNEQFF.

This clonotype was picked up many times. The CDR3, as DNA: TGTGCCGGTCGGAGGTTCACAGATACGCAGTATTTT. Encoded protein: CAGRRFTDTQYF. The chain combines TRBV7-9 with TRBJ2-3, with D possibly matching TRBD2 (5 bases). The CDR3 spans 12 residues. Germline-derived CDR1 and CDR2 are SEHNR and FQNEAQ (reference sequence). Trimming removed 11 bases at V and 2 bases at J, with 11 bases between. The whole variable domain, filled in from reference TRBV7-9 and TRBJ2-3, reads DTGVSQNPRHKITKRGQNVTFRCDPISEHNRLYWYRQTLGQGPEFLTYFQNEAQLEKSRLLSDRFSAERPKGSFSTLEIQRTEQGDSAMYLCAGRRFTDTQYFGPGTRLTVL.